This T cell receptor beta chain originates from a study of CD8 T cells in Susac syndrome. General observations from the study: CD4+ T cell repertoires in Susac syndrome exhibited no evidence of clonal expansion.

Notes on this clonotype: Its antigen is still unknown.

Germline V lookup: CDR1 MNHEY, CDR2 SMNVEV (reference sequence). With 5 bases removed from V and 7 bases from J, the gap between germline ends came to 17 bases. The CDR3 runs 15 residues. Roughly 0.45 to 1 ug RNA was reverse transcribed with random hexamers. The immunoSEQ assay covered 54 Vbeta and 13 Jbeta segments for CDR3. MiXCR, run by TCRdb on the immunoSEQ multiplex PCR reads, gives a single entry per CDR3 protein. The data show fewer than 200,000 distinct CDR3 sequences, roughly nine tenths seen once. The TCR originated in a human donor with Susac syndrome. The chain has TRBV27 and TRBJ2-2, with D uncertain. Source material: CD4+ T cells from PBMCs. The CDR3 DNA is TGTGCCAGCAGTCGATCGGGCGCGGCTATCGGGGAGCTGTTTTTT. The encoded protein is CASSRSGAAIGELFF.